These 27 T cell receptor beta chains originate from one sample sequenced in a study of cytomegalovirus exposure and HLA in healthy donors. With 60 Vbeta and 13 Jbeta primers, the PCR was carried out. Only in-frame clones appear in the TCRdb table, and some are missing; sequencing was by immunoSEQ multiplex PCR. This table has fewer than 200,000 clones, roughly 81% appearing once. Material: PBMCs. These receptors were collected from a woman in her forties or fifties in good health and CMV-seronegative.

The CDR3 nucleotides are TGTGCCAGCACTGACCCGGGGGTTGGAGAAAGTGAACGGGAAAAACTGTTTTTT. It is translated as CASTDPGVGESEREKLFF. The gene calls are TRBV25-1 and TRBJ1-4; tentatively, D is TRBD1 (5 bases). The CDR3 is 18 residues long. Trimming shortened V by 7 bases and J by 8 bases, and 29 bases separated the two germline ends. Looked up from germline, CDR1 is MGHDK and CDR2 is SYGVNS. Based on the CDR3 plus reference TRBV25-1 and TRBJ1-4, the full variable domain is EADIYQTPRYLVIGTGKKITLECSQTMGHDKMYWYQQDPGMELHLIHYSYGVNSTEKGDLSSESTVSRIRTEHFPLTLESARPSHTSQYLCASTDPGVGESEREKLFFGSGTQLSVL.

This chain links TRBV2 with TRBJ1-5, with TRBD1 identical over 9 bases. Germline CDR1 is SNHLY and CDR2 is FYNNEI. The CDR3 is 15 residues long. J lost 3 bases, V lost 6 bases, and 6 bases had no gene match. CDR3 residues: CASREDRGLNQPQHF. CDR3 sequence (DNA): TGTGCCAGCAGAGAGGACAGGGGACTCAATCAGCCCCAGCATTTT.

J is TRBJ2-1 and V is TRBV7-8; maybe TRBD2 (6 bases). The germline gives CDR1 SGHVS, CDR2 FQNEAQ. Trimming shortened V by 5 bases and J by 0 bases, and 14 bases separated the two germline ends. This CDR3 is 16 amino acids long. The CDR3 spells CASSPSPGSSYNEQFF. CDR3 nucleotide sequence: TGTGCCAGCAGCCCCTCCCCCGGGAGCTCCTACAATGAGCAGTTCTTC.

This chain uses TRBV5-4 with TRBJ1-1; no definite D call. Germline V gene lookup returns CDR1 SGHNT and CDR2 YYREEE (reference sequence). V was cut by 2 bases and J by 9 bases, with 14 bases left in between. The CDR3 is made up of 13 amino acids. In DNA form, the CDR3 reads TGTGCCAGCAGCTTAGTTGGCCCCGGGAAAGCTTTCTTT. Its translation is CASSLVGPGKAFF.

The V gene is TRBV5-4, the J gene TRBJ1-2; 12 bases line up with TRBD1. Germline V lookup: CDR1 SGHNT, CDR2 YYREEE (reference sequence). The junction had 6 bases not matched to a gene; V was cut back by 4 bases and J by 8 bases. CDR3 length equals 14 residues. The CDR3 DNA reads TGTGCCAGCAGCGCGGGACAGGGGGCTGGGGGCTACACCTTC. This encodes CASSAGQGAGGYTF.

This clone was recorded only once. This rearrangement joins TRBV19 to TRBJ1-6; D is undetermined. With 5 bases removed from V and 6 bases from J, the gap between germline ends came to 14 bases. The CDR3 runs to 15 residues. Looked up from germline, CDR1 is LNHDA and CDR2 is SQIVND (reference sequence). The CDR3 DNA sequence: TGTGCCAGTAGTTCTCGTCAGGAGGGTAATTCACCCCTCCACTTT. Amino acid sequence: CASSSRQEGNSPLHF.

Comments on this clone: A junction end diverges from the germline sequence, so it may reflect a read error. The chain combines TRBV25-1 with TRBJ2-5; perhaps TRBD2 as D (5 bases). This CDR3 contains 12 residues. CDR1 is MGHDK, CDR2 SYGVNS, per germline. CDR3 amino acids: CASSRTQEAQYF. CDR3 DNA sequence: TGTGCCAGCAGTAGGACTCAAGAGGCCCAGTACTTC.

V gene TRBV2 combines with J gene TRBJ1-1, with a possible D match to TRBD1 (5 bases). With 5 bases removed from V and 5 bases from J, the gap between germline ends came to 12 bases. CDR3 length: 13 amino acids. Germline V gene sequence: CDR1 SNHLY, CDR2 FYNNEI. In DNA, the CDR3 is TGTGCCAGCAGTTCAGACGGGGGGACTGAAGCTTTCTTT. Amino acid sequence: CASSSDGGTEAFF.

In nucleotides, the CDR3 is TGTGCCAGCAGCTTAGGCGGGACCGGGGAGCTGTTTTTT. This codes for CASSLGGTGELFF. J is TRBJ2-2 and V is TRBV5-6; tentatively, D is TRBD2 (5 bases). CDR3 length equals 13 residues. V shed 2 bases and J shed 5 bases, with 7 bases lying between them. The germline gives CDR1 SGHDT, CDR2 YYEEEE. Together with reference TRBV5-6 and TRBJ2-2, the CDR3 gives the full variable domain: DAGVTQSPTHLIKTRGQQVTLRCSPKSGHDTVSWYQQALGQGPQFIFQYYEEEERQRGNFPDRFSGHQFPNYSSELNVNALLLGDSALYLCASSLGGTGELFFGEGSRLTVL.

This chain connects TRBV27 to TRBJ1-1, with D maybe TRBD1 (5 bases). Germline assignment: CDR1 MNHEY and CDR2 SMNVEV (reference sequence). The CDR3 has 13 amino acids. Trimming removed 4 bases from V and 4 bases from J, with 10 bases in between. CDR3 sequence: CASSYSTVTEAFF. The CDR3 DNA reads as TGTGCCAGCAGTTACTCGACAGTCACTGAAGCTTTCTTT.

The chain uses TRBV28 and TRBJ2-5; a possible D gene is TRBD2 (5 bases). The V gene's germline CDR1 is MDHEN and CDR2 SYDVKM. V lost 6 bases and J lost 5, with 10 bases in between. The CDR3 consists of 12 residues. In DNA form, the CDR3 reads TGTGCCAGCAGCACACCGGGGGAGACCCAGTACTTC. Translated, it gives CASSTPGETQYF. The full variable domain, in which reference TRBV28 and TRBJ2-5 provide the parts outside the CDR3, is DVKVTQSSRYLVKRTGEKVFLECVQDMDHENMFWYRQDPGLGLRLIYFSYDVKMKEKGDIPEGYSVSREKKERFSLILESASTNQTSMYLCASSTPGETQYFGPGTRLLVL.

The V and J genes are TRBV6-6 and TRBJ2-7; D is unresolved. The CDR3 sequence is 13 residues long. From germline, CDR1 is MNHNY and CDR2 SVGAGI (reference sequence). Trimming removed 8 bases at V and 0 bases at J, with 11 bases between. Here the CDR3 DNA reads TGTGCCAGCCGTCTCGAGCCCTCCTACGAGCAGTACTTC. This codes for CASRLEPSYEQYF.

J is TRBJ1-4 and V is TRBV7-2; D call uncertain. Germline-derived CDR1 and CDR2 are SGHTA and FQGNSA. This CDR3 has 15 residues. Trimming took 1 base from V and 8 from J, leaving 14 bases between them. For the CDR3, the DNA is TGTGCCAGCAGCTTAGGAGGAACTGGAAGAGAAAAACTGTTTTTT. Its translation is CASSLGGTGREKLFF.

The genes are TRBV19 and TRBJ1-3; 8 bases line up with TRBD1. This CDR3 has 16 amino acids. The V gene's germline CDR1 is LNHDA and CDR2 SQIVND (reference sequence). The J segment lost 2 bases and the V segment lost 5 bases, leaving 8 bases of the junction unmatched. The CDR3 coding sequence is TGTGCCAGTAGTCTCTGGACAGGGACGACTGGAAACACCATATATTTT. Its protein product is CASSLWTGTTGNTIYF.

A word on this clone: This sample also contains other DNA sequences that code for the same CDR3. This chain links TRBV4-1 with TRBJ2-7, with D possibly TRBD2 on 5 matching bases. Germline V CDR1 and CDR2: MGHRA, YSYEKL. Deletions cut 4 bases from V and 2 bases from J, with 12 bases between. There are 14 residues in the CDR3. CDR3 sequence reads: CASSPRAEAYEQYF. The CDR3 bases are TGCGCCAGCAGCCCACGAGCGGAGGCCTACGAGCAGTACTTC.

This chain joins TRBV28 and TRBJ2-2; 7 bases agree with TRBD2. There are 15 residues in the CDR3. CDR1 is MDHEN, CDR2 SYDVKM, per germline. The ends lost 5 bases at V and 5 bases at J; junction bases unmatched: 8. Here the CDR3 DNA reads TGTGCCAGCAGTCCCCTGGGGGGGAGAACCGGGGAGCTGTTTTTT. This encodes CASSPLGGRTGELFF. Full variable domain (missing parts from reference TRBV28 and TRBJ2-2): DVKVTQSSRYLVKRTGEKVFLECVQDMDHENMFWYRQDPGLGLRLIYFSYDVKMKEKGDIPEGYSVSREKKERFSLILESASTNQTSMYLCASSPLGGRTGELFFGEGSRLTVL.

V and J are TRBV28 and TRBJ2-2, with a weak D call TRBD2 (6 bases). V shed 5 bases and J shed 1 base, with 11 bases lying between them. In germline, CDR1 is MDHEN, CDR2 SYDVKM. The CDR3 contains 15 residues. DNA of the CDR3: TGTGCCAGCAGTCCACTAGCCGTGAACACCGGGGAGCTGTTTTTT. Translated: CASSPLAVNTGELFF.

V is TRBV27 and J is TRBJ1-2; weak D call: TRBD1 (6 bases). CDR1 and CDR2 (germline): MNHEY, SMNVEV (reference sequence). CDR3 length: 13 residues. V lost 6 bases and J 2 bases, leaving 10 bases between the germline ends. The CDR3 region is CASRRGLNYGYTF. As DNA, the CDR3 is TGTGCCAGCAGGCGGGGGCTAAACTATGGCTACACCTTC.

The chain carries TRBV7-2 and TRBJ2-7; 11 bases map to TRBD1. The CDR3 consists of 20 residues. Germline values: CDR1 SGHTA, CDR2 FQGNSA. Unmatched junction bases numbered 15, after V lost 0 bases and J lost 2 bases. The CDR3 DNA is TGTGCCAGCAGCTTAGCGGGAGGACAGGGGGCTTCCCGGGGGACCTACGAGCAGTACTTC. Its translation: CASSLAGGQGASRGTYEQYF.

This chain uses TRBV19 with TRBJ2-3, with TRBD1 matching 8 bases. The germline V gene has CDR1 LNHDA and CDR2 SQIVND (reference sequence). The CDR3 covers 15 residues. Trimming cost V 3 bases and J 1 base; bases outside gene matches: 3. For the CDR3, the DNA is TGTGCCAGTAGTATGCAGGGGGCAGGCACAGATACGCAGTATTTT. This gives the protein CASSMQGAGTDTQYF.

The V gene is TRBV19, the J gene TRBJ2-3; 13 nucleotides match TRBD2. The germline V gene encodes CDR1 LNHDA and CDR2 SQIVND (reference sequence). The trim removed 5 bases at V and 2 bases at J, leaving 7 bases unmatched. The CDR3 is 17 amino acids. This CDR3 is CASSGWTSGSVTDTQYF. The DNA of the CDR3 is TGTGCCAGTAGTGGATGGACTAGCGGGAGTGTCACAGATACGCAGTATTTT.

The rearrangement joins TRBV19 to TRBJ1-2; D gene uncertain. V was pared by 3 bases and J by 4 bases, with 15 bases between. Germline CDR1 reads LNHDA; CDR2 reads SQIVND (reference sequence). The CDR3 is 15 residues long. The CDR3 reads CASSMGSQTTYGYTF. The DNA for the CDR3 is TGTGCCAGTAGTATGGGCTCACAGACCACCTATGGCTACACCTTC.

The V call is TRBV5-8, the J call TRBJ2-5; TRBD2 agrees at 9 bases. The end of the DNA fits TRBJ2-7 better, so the J call may be wrong. Germline values: CDR1 SGHTS, CDR2 YDEGEE. This CDR3 has 15 residues. CDR3 sequence (DNA): TGTGCCAGCAGCTTGGGACTAGCGGTTTCCTACGAGCAGTACTTC. It translates to CASSLGLAVSYEQYF.

The chain carries TRBV29-1 and TRBJ1-1, with TRBD1 as a possible D gene (6 bases). V dropped 3 bases and J dropped 1 base, with 9 bases sitting between them. The CDR3 extends over 13 amino acids. In germline, CDR1 is SQVTM, CDR2 ANQGSEA. In nucleotides, the CDR3 is TGCAGCGTTGATTGGGGGCAGAACACTGAAGCTTTCTTT. Its protein is CSVDWGQNTEAFF.

This clone showed up just a few times. This chain uses TRBV28 with TRBJ1-2; 8 bases agree with TRBD1. CDR3 size: 16 residues. V was pared by 5 bases and J by 8 bases, with 16 bases of the junction left unmatched. CDR1 is MDHEN, CDR2 SYDVKM, per germline. The CDR3 nucleotides read TGTGCCAGCAGTCGGGCGGGACAGGAAGATGGGTCGGGCTACACCTTC. Amino acids: CASSRAGQEDGSGYTF.

The V call is TRBV19, the J call TRBJ1-6, with a tentative D call TRBD1 (6 bases). CDR3 length: 14 amino acids. CDR1 and CDR2 (germline): LNHDA, SQIVND (reference sequence). V dropped 4 bases and J dropped 5 bases, with 9 bases sitting between them. The CDR3 DNA is TGTGCCAGTAGTAGGACAGTCAATAATTCACCCCTCCACTTT. It specifies CASSRTVNNSPLHF.

This chain joins TRBV19 and TRBJ1-2, with unresolved D. This CDR3 contains 12 residues. Germline CDR1 reads LNHDA; CDR2 reads SQIVND (reference sequence). Deletions cut 4 bases from V and 7 bases from J, with 10 bases between. CDR3 nucleotide sequence: TGTGCCAGTAGTAACTATGACGGTGGCTACACCTTC. It is translated as CASSNYDGGYTF.